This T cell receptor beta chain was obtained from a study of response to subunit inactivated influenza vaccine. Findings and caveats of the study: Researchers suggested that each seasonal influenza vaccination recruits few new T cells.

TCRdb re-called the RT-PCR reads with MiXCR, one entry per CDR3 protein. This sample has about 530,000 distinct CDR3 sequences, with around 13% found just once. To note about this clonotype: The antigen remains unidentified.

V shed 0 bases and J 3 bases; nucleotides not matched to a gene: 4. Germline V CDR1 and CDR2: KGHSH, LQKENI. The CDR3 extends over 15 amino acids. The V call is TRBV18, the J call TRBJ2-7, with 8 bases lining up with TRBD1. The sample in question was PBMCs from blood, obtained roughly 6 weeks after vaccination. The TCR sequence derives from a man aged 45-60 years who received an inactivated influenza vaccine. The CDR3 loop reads CASSPPAGGVYEQYF. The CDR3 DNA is TGTGCCAGCTCACCACCGGCAGGGGGCGTCTACGAGCAGTACTTC.